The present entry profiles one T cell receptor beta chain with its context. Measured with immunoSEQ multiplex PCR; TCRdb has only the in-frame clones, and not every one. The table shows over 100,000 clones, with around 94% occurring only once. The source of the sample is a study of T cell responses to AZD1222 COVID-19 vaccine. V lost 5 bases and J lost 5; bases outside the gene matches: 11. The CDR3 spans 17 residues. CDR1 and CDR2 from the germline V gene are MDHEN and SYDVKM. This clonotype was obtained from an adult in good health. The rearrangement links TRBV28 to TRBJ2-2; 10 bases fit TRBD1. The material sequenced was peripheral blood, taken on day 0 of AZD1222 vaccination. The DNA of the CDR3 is TGTGCCAGCAGTCTGGTCCGACAGGGGGCGCGAACCGGGGAGCTGTTTTTT. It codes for CASSLVRQGARTGELFF.